This T cell receptor (beta chain) stems from a study of preoperative IRX-2 immunotherapy in early breast cancer. This CDR3 comprises 15 residues. V shed 5 bases and J 1 base; nucleotides not matched to a gene: 3. Germline V gene lookup returns CDR1 KGHSH and CDR2 LQKENI. TCRdb keeps only in-frame clones here, not all; method: immunoSEQ multiplex PCR. The table shows over 20,000 clones, with roughly 77% occurring only once. The treatment: preoperative locoregional IRX-2 cytokine immunotherapy. Patients received preoperative, locoregional IRX-2 cytokine immunotherapy in a phase Ib study. The source material was lymph node tissue, sampled after IRX-2 immunotherapy. This chain connects TRBV18 to TRBJ2-3; 10 bases align to TRBD1. This receptor was obtained from a human donor with breast cancer. CDR3 DNA: TGTGCCAGCTCATCGACAGGGGGCGGCACAGATACGCAGTATTTT. Translating gives CASSSTGGGTDTQYF.